This TCR beta chain was sequenced during a study of T cell repertoires in cytomegalovirus infection. Across the whole study: Public TCR beta signature analysis indicated the presence of both CMV infection and matching HLA type. Study-wide results and caveats: Summed public TCR beta family frequency identified CMV carriers bearing the relevant HLA. In two of eight donors, the top clonotype was HLA-C-restricted CMV-specific.

In germline, CDR1 is SEHNR, CDR2 FQNEAQ (reference sequence). J was trimmed by 4 bases and V by 3 bases; bases with no gene match: 3. The CDR3 has 15 amino acids. This clonotype was counted ten times or more. Its antigen is unknown. TCRdb reprocessed the reads via MiXCR and lists one record per CDR3 protein. This table has around 900,000 distinct CDR3 sequences, more than 25% appearing once. The sequencing here drew on cultured CD8+ T cells from PBMCs, taken from culture after CMV antigen stimulation. This receptor was identified in a human donor in good health (CMV status not recorded). Some clones in this sample may be carry-over from other donors' samples. This chain uses TRBV7-9 with TRBJ2-1; 10 bases align to TRBD2. CDR3 nucleotides: TGTGCCAGCAGCTTTAGCGGGGGGAGTTACAATGAGCAGTTCTTC. Translation: CASSFSGGSYNEQFF.